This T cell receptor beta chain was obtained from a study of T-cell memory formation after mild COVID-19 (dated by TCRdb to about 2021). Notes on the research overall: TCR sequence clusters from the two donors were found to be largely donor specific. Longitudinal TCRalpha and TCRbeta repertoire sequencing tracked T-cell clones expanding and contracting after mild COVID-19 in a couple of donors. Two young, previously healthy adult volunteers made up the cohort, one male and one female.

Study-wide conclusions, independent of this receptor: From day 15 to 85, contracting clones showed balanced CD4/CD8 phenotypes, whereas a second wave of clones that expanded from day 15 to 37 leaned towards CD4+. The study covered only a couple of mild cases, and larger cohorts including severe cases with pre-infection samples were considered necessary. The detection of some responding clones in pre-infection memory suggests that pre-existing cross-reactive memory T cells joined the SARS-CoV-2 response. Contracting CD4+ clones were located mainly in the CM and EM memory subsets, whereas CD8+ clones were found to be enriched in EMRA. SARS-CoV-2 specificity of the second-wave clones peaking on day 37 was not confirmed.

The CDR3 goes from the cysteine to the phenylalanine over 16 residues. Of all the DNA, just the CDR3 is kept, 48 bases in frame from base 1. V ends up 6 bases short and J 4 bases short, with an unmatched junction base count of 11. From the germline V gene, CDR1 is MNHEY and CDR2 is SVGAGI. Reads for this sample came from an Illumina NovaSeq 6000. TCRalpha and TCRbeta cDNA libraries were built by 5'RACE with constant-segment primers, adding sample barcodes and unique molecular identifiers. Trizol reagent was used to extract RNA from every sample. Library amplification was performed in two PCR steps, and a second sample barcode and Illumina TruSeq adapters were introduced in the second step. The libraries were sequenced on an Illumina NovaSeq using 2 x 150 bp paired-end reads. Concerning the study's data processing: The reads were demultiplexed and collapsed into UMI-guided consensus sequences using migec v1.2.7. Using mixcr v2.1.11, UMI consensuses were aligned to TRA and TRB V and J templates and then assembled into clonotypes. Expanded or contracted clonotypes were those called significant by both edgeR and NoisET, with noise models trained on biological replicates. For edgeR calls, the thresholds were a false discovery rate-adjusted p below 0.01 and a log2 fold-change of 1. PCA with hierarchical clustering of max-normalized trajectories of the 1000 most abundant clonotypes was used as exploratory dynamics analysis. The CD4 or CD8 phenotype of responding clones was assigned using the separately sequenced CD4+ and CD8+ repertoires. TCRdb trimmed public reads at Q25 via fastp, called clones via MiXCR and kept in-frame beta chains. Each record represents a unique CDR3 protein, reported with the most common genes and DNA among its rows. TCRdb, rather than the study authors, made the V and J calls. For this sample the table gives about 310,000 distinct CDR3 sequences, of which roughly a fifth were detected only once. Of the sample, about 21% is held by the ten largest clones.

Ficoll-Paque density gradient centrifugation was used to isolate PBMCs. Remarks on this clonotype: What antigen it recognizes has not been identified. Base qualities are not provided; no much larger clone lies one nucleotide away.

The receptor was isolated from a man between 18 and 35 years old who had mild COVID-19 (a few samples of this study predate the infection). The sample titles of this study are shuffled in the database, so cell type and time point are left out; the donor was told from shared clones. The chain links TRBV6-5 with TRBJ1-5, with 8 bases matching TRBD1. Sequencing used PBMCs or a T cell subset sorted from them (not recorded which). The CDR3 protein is CASSPGQGGPNQPQHF. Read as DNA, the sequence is TGTGCCAGCAGCCCCGGACAGGGTGGTCCAAATCAGCCCCAGCATTTT.